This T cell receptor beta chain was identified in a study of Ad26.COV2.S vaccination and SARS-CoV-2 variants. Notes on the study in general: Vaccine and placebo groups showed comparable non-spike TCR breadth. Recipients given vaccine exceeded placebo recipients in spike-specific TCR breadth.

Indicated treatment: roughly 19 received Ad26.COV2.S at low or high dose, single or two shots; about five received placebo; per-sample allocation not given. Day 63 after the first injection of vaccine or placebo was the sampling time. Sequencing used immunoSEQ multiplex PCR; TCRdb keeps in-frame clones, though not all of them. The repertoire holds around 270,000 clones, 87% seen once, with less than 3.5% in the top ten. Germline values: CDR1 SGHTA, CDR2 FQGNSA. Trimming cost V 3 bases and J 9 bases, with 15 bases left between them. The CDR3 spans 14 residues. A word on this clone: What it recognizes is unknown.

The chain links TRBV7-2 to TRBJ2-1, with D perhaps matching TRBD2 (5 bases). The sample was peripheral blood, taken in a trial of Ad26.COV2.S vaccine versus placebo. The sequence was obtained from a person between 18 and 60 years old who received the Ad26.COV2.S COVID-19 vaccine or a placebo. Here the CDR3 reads CASSLRTAASEQFF. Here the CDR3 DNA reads TGTGCCAGCAGCTTGAGGACTGCGGCCAGTGAGCAGTTCTTC.